This record covers a single T cell receptor (beta chain). Its antigen is not known. The data stem from a study of cytomegalovirus exposure and HLA in healthy donors. For the study at large: A prior analysis found roughly 110 million unique TCR beta sequences from around 180 million T cells. Broader study findings: Sequencing likely produced, as an artifact, a cluster of highly shared sequence variants. TCR beta sequences reportedly predicted most subjects' HLA-A and HLA-B alleles accurately.

This PCR relied on a set of 60 Vbeta primers and 13 Jbeta primers. Study processing details: A later analysis tallied approximately 78 million unique TCR beta chains, approximately 11 million of them shared. Sequencing was performed with immunoSEQ multiplex PCR; in TCRdb, only in-frame clones are kept and a portion is missing. Clone size and V and J calls were adopted from that table, with D and trimming inferred from the DNA. The sample holds a few hundred thousand clones, around nine tenths seen once. Trimming cost V 4 bases and J 0 bases, with 15 bases left between them. The CDR3 sequence is 16 residues long. The germline gives CDR1 MNHNY, CDR2 SVGAGI (reference sequence).

The material sequenced was PBMCs. The chain links TRBV6-6 to TRBJ1-1; no firm D call. This TCR was recovered from a girl aged 2-10 years in good health and CMV-seronegative. As DNA, the CDR3 is TGTGCCAGCAGTTCCCGGGAGGGTCACATGAACACTGAAGCTTTCTTT. The encoded protein is CASSSREGHMNTEAFF.